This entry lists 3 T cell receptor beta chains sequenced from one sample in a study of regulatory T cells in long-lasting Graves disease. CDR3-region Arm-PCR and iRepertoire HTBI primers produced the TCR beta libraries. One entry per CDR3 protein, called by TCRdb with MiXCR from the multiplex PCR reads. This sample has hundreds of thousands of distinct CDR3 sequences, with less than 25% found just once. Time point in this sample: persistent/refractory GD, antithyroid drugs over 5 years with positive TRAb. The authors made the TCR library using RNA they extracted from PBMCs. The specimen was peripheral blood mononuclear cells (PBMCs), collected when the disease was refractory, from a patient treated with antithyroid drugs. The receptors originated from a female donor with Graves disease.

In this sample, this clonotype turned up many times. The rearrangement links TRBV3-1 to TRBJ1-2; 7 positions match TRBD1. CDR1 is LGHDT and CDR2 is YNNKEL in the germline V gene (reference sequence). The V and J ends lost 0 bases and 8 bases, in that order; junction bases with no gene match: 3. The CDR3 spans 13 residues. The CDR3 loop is CASSQETGIGYTF. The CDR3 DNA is TGTGCCAGCAGCCAAGAGACAGGGATCGGCTACACCTTC.

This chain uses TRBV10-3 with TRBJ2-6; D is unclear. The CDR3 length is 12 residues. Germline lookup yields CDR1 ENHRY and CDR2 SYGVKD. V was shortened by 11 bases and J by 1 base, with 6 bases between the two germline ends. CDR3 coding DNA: TGTGCCGGCAATTCTGGGGCCAACGTCCTGACTTTC. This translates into CAGNSGANVLTF.

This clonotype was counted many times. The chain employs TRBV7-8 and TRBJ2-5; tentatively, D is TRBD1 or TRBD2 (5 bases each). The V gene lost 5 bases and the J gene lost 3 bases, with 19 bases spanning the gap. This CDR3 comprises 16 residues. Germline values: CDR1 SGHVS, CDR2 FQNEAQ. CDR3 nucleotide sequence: TGTGCCAGCAGCGGAAGATCCGGGACGGCAAAAGAGACCCAGTACTTC. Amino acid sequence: CASSGRSGTAKETQYF.